These T cell receptor beta chains were read from a single sample in a study of tumor-infiltrating lymphocytes in glioblastoma multiforme. TCRdb re-analysed the multiplex PCR reads in MiXCR, keeping a single row per CDR3 protein. The sample holds 25,000 to 35,000 distinct CDR3 sequences, 60% to 75% seen once. Sequencing was carried out using brain tumor tissue. The receptors come from a male donor with glioblastoma. Each CDR3 is given with its conserved first and last residue. The D gene is left open where the match is weak. Where a row states a size, it is once, few, many or the class of an expanded clone; other rows omit it.

clone_size	j_call	v_call	d_call	cdr3_nt	cdr3_aa
many	TRBJ2-2	TRBV10-3	TRBD2	TGTGCCATCAGGACCGGGACTAGCGGAGCCCTGAACGCCGGGGAGCTGTTTTTT	CAIRTGTSGALNAGELFF
.	TRBJ2-7	TRBV6-6	.	TGTGCCAGCAGTTACGGGGAATCCTCCTACGAGCAGTACTTC	CASSYGESSYEQYF
.	TRBJ2-3	TRBV20-1	TRBD2	TGCAGTGCCATCATGGGAGCGGGAGGATCATCAGATATGCAGTATTTT	CSAIMGAGGSSDMQYF
.	TRBJ1-5	TRBV5-1	.	TGCGCCAGCAGCCCGAGAGGAAATCAGCTCCAGCATTTT	CASSPRGNQLQHF
.	TRBJ2-5	TRBV5-6	.	TGTGCCAGCAGCTCACAGGGCAGGGAGACCCAGTACTTC	CASSSQGRETQYF
once	TRBJ1-2	TRBV11-2	.	TGTGCCAGCAGCTTAGCGGTCTTTCCAGACCGATGGGGCTACACCTTC	CASSLAVFPDRWGYTF
once	TRBJ2-3	TRBV11-2	TRBD1	TGTGCCAGCAGCTTTTTACGGACAGGCCTGTTGCAGTATTTT	CASSFLRTGLLQYF
.	TRBJ1-4	TRBV6-5	.	TGTGCCATCAGTAACAGTCGAAGGGAAAAACTGTTTTTT	CAISNSRREKLFF
many	TRBJ2-7	TRBV6-5	.	TGTGCCAGCGAAGACCGCGGCGGTGGGTACTTC	CASEDRGGGYF
many	TRBJ2-2	TRBV6-5	TRBD2	TGTGCCAGCAGTTACTCCCTGGGGGGGGCGAACACCGGGGAGCTGTTTTTT	CASSYSLGGANTGELFF
once	TRBJ2-7	TRBV29-1	TRBD2	TGCAGTTTTGAAGATCGTGATAAACCTAGACTAGCGGGAAGGTACGAGCAGTACTTC	CSFEDRDKPRLAGRYEQYF
.	TRBJ1-2	TRBV10-3	.	TGTGCCATCAGAGACAAGGGAATTTATGGCTACACCTTC	CAIRDKGIYGYTF
.	TRBJ2-3	TRBV6-5	.	TGTGCCGGCAGCGTCCAGACCTCCAGGATAGATACGCAGTATTTT	CAGSVQTSRIDTQYF
.	TRBJ1-5	TRBV6-5	.	TGTGCCAGCAGTTACTCGGGAGGGGGGAGTAATCGGCCCCAGCATTTT	CASSYSGGGSNRPQHF
.	TRBJ2-7	TRBV20-1	TRBD2	TGCAGTGCCACGAAGCGGGAGTTCGAGTACGGGCAATACTTC	CSATKREFEYGQYF
.	TRBJ1-2	TRBV28	TRBD1	TGTGCCAGCAGTGGGGGACAGGGGTTCACCTATGGCTACACCTTC	CASSGGQGFTYGYTF
.	TRBJ2-5	TRBV18	.	TGTGCCAGCTCACCGTACAGGGGAGGCCAAGAGACCCAGTACTTC	CASSPYRGGQETQYF
many	TRBJ2-3	TRBV20-1	.	TGCAGTGCTGAAAAGTCGGCCCGTCCAGATACGCAGTATTTT	CSAEKSARPDTQYF
.	TRBJ1-2	TRBV10-3	.	TGTGCCATCACTGGGACGTCCTCTGACTGTGGCTACACCTTC	CAITGTSSDCGYTF
.	TRBJ1-5	TRBV20-1	.	TGCAGTGCTAGAGACCCGTCGGGGCTTATCACAGATACGCAGCATTTT	CSARDPSGLITDTQHF